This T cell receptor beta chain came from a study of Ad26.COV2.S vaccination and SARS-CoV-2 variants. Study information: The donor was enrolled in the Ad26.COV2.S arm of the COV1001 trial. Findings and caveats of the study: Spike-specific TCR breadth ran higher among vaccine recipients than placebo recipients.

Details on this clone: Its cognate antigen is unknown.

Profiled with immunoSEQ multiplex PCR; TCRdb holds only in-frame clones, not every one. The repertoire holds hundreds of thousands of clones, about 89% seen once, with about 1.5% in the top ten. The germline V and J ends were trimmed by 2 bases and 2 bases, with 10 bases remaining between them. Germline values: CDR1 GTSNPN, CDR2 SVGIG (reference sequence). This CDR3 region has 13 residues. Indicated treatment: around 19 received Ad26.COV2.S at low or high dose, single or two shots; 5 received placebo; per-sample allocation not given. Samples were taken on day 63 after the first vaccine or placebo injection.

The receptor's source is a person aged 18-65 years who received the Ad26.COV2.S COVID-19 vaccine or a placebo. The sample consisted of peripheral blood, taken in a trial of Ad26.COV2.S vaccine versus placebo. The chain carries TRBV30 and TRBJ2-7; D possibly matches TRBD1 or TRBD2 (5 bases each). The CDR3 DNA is TGTGCCTGGAGTCGGGGCGAAACCTACGAGCAGTACTTC. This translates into CAWSRGETYEQYF.